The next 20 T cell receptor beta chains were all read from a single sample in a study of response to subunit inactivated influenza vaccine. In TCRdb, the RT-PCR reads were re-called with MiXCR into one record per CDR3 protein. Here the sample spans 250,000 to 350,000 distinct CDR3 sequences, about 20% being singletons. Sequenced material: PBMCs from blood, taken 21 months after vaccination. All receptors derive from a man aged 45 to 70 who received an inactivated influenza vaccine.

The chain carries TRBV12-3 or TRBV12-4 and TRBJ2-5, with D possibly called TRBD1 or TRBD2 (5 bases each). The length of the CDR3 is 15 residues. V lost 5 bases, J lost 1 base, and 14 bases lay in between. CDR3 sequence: CASSPLRGTQETQYF. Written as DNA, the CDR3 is TGTGCCAGCAGTCCCTTGAGAGGGACCCAAGAGACCCAGTACTTC.

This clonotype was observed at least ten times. The CDR3 region has the DNA TGCAGTGCCGAGGGACAGAACACCGGGGAGCTGTTTTTT. Amino acid sequence: CSAEGQNTGELFF. This sequence joins TRBV20-1 and TRBJ2-2, with D tentatively TRBD1 (6 bases). Trimming removed 6 bases from V and 1 base from J, with 9 bases in between. This CDR3 comprises 13 residues. In germline, CDR1 is DFQATT, CDR2 SNEGSKA (reference sequence).

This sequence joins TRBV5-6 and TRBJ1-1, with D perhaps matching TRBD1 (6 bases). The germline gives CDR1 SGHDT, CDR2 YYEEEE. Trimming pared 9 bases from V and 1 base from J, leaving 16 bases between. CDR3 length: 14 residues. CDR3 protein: CATVMWTANTEAFF. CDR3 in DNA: TGTGCCACCGTAATGTGGACAGCGAACACTGAAGCTTTCTTT. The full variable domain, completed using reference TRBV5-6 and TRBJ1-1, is DAGVTQSPTHLIKTRGQQVTLRCSPKSGHDTVSWYQQALGQGPQFIFQYYEEEERQRGNFPDRFSGHQFPNYSSELNVNALLLGDSALYLCATVMWTANTEAFFGQGTRLTVV.

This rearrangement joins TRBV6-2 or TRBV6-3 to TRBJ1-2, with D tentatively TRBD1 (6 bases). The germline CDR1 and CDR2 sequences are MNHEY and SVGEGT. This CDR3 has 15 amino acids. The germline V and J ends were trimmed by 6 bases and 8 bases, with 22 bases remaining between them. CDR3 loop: CASSPDSTLILGYTF. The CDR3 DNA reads TGTGCCAGCAGCCCGGACAGCACTCTGATCTTGGGCTACACCTTC.

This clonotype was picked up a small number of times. In nucleotides, the CDR3 is TGTGCCAGCAGTTTGAGAGAAAAACTGTTTTTT. Translating gives CASSLREKLFF. The chain joins TRBV28 to TRBJ1-4; D is ambiguous. The CDR3 loop spans 11 amino acids. Germline V gene data show CDR1 as MDHEN and CDR2 as SYDVKM. V gave up 3 bases and J gave up 8 bases, with 4 bases separating them. Full variable domain (rest looked up from reference TRBV28 and TRBJ1-4): DVKVTQSSRYLVKRTGEKVFLECVQDMDHENMFWYRQDPGLGLRLIYFSYDVKMKEKGDIPEGYSVSREKKERFSLILESASTNQTSMYLCASSLREKLFFGSGTQLSVL.

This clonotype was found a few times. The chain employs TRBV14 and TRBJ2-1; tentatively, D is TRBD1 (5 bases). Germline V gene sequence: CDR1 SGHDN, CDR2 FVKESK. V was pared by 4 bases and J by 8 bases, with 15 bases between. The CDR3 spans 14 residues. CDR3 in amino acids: CASSPSYWGHEQFF. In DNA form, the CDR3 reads TGTGCCAGCAGCCCCTCGTATTGGGGCCATGAGCAGTTCTTC.

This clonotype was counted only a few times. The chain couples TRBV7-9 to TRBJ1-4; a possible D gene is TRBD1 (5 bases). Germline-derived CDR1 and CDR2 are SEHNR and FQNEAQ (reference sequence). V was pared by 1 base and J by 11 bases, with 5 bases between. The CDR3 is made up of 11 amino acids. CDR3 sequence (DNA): TGTGCCAGCAGCTTAGACAGGAAACTGTTTTTT. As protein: CASSLDRKLFF.

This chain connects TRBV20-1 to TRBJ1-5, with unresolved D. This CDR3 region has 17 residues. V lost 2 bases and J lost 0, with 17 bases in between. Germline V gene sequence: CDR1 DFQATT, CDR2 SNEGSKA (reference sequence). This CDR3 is CSARLRQELYSNQPQHF. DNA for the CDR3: TGCAGTGCTAGACTCCGGCAGGAGCTATATAGCAATCAGCCCCAGCATTTT.

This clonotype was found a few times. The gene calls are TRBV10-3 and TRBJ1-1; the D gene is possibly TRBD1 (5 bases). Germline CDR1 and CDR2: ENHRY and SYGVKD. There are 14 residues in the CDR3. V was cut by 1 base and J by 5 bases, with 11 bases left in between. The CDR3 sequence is CAISELPGTTEAFF. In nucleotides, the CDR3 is TGTGCCATCAGTGAGTTACCCGGGACTACTGAAGCTTTCTTT.

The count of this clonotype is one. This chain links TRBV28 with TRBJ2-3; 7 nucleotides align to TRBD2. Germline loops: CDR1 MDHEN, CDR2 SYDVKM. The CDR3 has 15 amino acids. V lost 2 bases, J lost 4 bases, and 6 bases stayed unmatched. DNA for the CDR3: TGTGCCAGCAGTTTAGTGGGAGGGCCCTCAGATACGCAGTATTTT. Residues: CASSLVGGPSDTQYF.

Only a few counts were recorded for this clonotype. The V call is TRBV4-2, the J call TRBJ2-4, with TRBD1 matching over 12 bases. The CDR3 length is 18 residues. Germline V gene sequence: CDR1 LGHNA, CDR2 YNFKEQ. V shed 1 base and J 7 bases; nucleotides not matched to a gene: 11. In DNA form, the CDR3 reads TGTGCCAGCAGCCAAGTTGGGACAGGGGGCGCTTCGGGGAACATTCAGTACTTC. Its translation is CASSQVGTGGASGNIQYF.

CDR3: CASSRGRGSYNEQFF. As DNA, the CDR3 is TGTGCCAGCAGCAGGGGCAGGGGCTCCTACAATGAGCAGTTCTTC. V is TRBV27 and J is TRBJ2-1; a weak D match, TRBD1 (6 bases). The CDR3 is made up of 15 amino acids. In germline, CDR1 is MNHEY, CDR2 SMNVEV (reference sequence). Trimming took 6 bases from V and 0 from J, leaving 12 bases between them.

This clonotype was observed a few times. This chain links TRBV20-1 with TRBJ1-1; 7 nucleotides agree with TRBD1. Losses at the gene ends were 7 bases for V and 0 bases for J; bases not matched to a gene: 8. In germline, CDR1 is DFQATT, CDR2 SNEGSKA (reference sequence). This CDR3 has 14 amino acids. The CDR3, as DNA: TGCAGTGGACGCAGGGGGGGGATGAACACTGAAGCTTTCTTT. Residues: CSGRRGGMNTEAFF.

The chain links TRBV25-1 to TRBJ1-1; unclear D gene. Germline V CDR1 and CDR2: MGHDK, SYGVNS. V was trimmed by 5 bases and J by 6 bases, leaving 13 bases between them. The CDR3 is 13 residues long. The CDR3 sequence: CASSPNVRAEAFF. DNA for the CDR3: TGTGCCAGCAGTCCCAACGTAAGGGCTGAAGCTTTCTTT.

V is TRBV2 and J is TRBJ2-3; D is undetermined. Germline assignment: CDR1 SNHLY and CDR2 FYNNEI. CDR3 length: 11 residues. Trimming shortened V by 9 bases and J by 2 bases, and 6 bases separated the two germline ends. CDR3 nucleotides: TGTGCCAGTTCGAACACAGATACGCAGTATTTT. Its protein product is CASSNTDTQYF.

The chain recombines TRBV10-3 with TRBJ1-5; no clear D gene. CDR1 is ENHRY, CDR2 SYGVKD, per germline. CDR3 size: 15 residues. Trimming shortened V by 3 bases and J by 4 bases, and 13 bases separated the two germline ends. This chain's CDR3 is CAISDSTGSNQPQHF. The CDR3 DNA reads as TGTGCCATCAGTGATTCGACGGGATCTAATCAGCCCCAGCATTTT.

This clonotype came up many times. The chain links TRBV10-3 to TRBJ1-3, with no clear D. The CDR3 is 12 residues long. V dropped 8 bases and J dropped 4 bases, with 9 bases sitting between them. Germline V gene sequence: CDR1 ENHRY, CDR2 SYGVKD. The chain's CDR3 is CAIGHPGNTIYF. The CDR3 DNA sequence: TGTGCCATCGGTCATCCCGGAAACACCATATATTTT.

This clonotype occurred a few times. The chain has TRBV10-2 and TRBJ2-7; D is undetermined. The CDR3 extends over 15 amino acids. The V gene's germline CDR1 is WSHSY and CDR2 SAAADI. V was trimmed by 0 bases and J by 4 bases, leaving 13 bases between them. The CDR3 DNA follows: TGCGCCAGCAGTGAGTCCCCCCAAAAGGGATACGAGCAGTACTTC. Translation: CASSESPQKGYEQYF.

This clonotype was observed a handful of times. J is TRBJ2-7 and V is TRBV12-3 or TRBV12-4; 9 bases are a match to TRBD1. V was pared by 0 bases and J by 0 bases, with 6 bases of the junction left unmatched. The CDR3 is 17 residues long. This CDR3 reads CASSLAAGTGISYEQYF. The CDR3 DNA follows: TGTGCCAGCAGTTTAGCTGCCGGGACAGGGATCTCCTACGAGCAGTACTTC.

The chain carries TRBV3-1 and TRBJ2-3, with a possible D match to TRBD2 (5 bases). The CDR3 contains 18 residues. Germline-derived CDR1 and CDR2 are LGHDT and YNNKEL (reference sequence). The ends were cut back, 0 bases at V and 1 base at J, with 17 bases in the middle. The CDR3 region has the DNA TGTGCCAGCAGCCAAGATAGGAGCCTAGCTAGCCGCACAGATACGCAGTATTTT. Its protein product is CASSQDRSLASRTDTQYF.